The 2 T cell receptor beta chains in this list originate from one sample, sequenced in a study of early T cells in non-severe SARS-CoV-2 infection. TCRdb re-called the 5' RACE reads with MiXCR, one entry per CDR3 protein. In the table there are around 70,000 distinct CDR3 sequences, about 16% of which are singletons. Sequencing was done on a sample of whole blood. These TCRs come from an adult who was a healthcare worker with PCR-confirmed SARS-CoV-2 infection or an uninfected control (not recorded which).

The chain links TRBV6-2 or TRBV6-3 to TRBJ1-2, with D possibly matching TRBD1 (5 bases). Germline assignment: CDR1 MNHEY and CDR2 SVGEGT. The CDR3 length is 13 residues. The V end was cut by 4 bases, the J end by 4 bases, with 10 bases between. This CDR3 is CASSSPTAYGYTF. The DNA for the CDR3 is TGTGCCAGCAGTTCCCCGACAGCCTATGGCTACACCTTC.

The table lists this clonotype with a few counts. This chain links TRBV5-1 with TRBJ1-1; D gene unclear. Per germline, CDR1 SGHRS and CDR2 YFSETQ. V lost 0 bases to trimming and J lost 4 bases, with 7 bases between them. This CDR3 has 13 residues. The CDR3 nucleotides read TGCGCCAGCAGCTTGGTTCGTACCACTGAAGCTTTCTTT. It is translated as CASSLVRTTEAFF.